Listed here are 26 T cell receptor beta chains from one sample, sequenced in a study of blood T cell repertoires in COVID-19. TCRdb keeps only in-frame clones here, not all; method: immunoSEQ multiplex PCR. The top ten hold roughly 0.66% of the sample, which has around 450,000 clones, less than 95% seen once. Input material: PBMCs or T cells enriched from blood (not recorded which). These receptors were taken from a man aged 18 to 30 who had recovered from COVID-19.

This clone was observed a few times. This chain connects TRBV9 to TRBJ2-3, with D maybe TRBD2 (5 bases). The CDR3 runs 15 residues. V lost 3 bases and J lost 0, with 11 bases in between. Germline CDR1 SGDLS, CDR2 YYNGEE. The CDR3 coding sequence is TGTGCCAGCAGCGCCAGAGCGGTTAGCACAGATACGCAGTATTTT. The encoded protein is CASSARAVSTDTQYF.

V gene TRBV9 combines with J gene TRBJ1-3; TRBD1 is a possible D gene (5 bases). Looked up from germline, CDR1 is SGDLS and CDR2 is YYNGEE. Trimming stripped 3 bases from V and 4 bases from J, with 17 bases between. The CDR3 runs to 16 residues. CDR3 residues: CASSADSYAGGNTIYF. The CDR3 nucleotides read TGTGCCAGCAGCGCCGACAGTTACGCTGGGGGAAACACCATATATTTT.

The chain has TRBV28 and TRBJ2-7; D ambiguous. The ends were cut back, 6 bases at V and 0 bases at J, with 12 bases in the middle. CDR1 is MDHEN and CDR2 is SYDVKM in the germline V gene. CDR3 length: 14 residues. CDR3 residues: CASRLHASSYEQYF. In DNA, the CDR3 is TGTGCCAGCAGACTCCACGCTTCCTCCTACGAGCAGTACTTC.

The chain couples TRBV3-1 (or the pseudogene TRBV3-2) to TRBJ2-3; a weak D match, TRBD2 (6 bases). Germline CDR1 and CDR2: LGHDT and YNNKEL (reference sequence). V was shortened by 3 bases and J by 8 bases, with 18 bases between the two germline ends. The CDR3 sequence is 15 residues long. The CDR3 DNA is TGTGCCAGCAGCCACGGGGCGCGGGACGGGGGTACGCAGTATTTT. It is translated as CASSHGARDGGTQYF.

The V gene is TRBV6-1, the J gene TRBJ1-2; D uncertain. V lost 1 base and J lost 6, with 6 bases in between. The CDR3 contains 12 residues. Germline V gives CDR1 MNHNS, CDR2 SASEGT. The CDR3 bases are TGTGCCAGCAGTGAAGGTCGGGATGGCTACACCTTC. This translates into CASSEGRDGYTF.

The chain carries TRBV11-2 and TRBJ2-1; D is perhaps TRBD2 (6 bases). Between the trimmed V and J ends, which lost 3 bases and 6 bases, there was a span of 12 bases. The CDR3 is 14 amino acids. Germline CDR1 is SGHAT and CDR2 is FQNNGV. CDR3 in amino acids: CASSFSRGTNEQFF. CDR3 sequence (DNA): TGTGCCAGCAGCTTTAGTCGGGGGACCAATGAGCAGTTCTTC.

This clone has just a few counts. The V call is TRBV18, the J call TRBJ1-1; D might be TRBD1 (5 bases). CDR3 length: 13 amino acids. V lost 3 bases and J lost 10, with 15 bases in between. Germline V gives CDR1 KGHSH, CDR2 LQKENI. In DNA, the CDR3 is TGTGCCAGCTCACCTGACGGGGGACTGACAGCTTTCTTT. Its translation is CASSPDGGLTAFF.

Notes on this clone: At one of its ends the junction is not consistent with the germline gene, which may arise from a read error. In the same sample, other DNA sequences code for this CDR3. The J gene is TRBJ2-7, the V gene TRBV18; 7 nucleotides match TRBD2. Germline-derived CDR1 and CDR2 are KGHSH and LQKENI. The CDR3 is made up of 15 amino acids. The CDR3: CASSPSAGGSYEQYF. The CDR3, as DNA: TGTGCCAGCTCACCAAGTGCCGGGGGGTCCTACGAGCAGTATTTC.

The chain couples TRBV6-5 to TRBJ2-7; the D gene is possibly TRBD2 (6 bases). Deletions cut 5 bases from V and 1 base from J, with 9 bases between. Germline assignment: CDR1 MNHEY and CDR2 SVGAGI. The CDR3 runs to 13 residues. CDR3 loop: CASSREVSYEQYF. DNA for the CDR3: TGTGCCAGCAGTAGGGAGGTGTCCTACGAGCAGTACTTC.

CDR3 protein: CASSFDREGNQPQHF. The CDR3 DNA reads TGTGCCAGCAGCTTTGACAGGGAGGGCAATCAGCCCCAGCATTTT. The V and J genes are TRBV7-9 and TRBJ1-5; TRBD1 matches 7 bases. CDR1 is SEHNR and CDR2 is FQNEAQ in the germline V gene (reference sequence). V shed 3 bases, J shed 2 bases, and the junction held 4 bases outside the gene matches. The CDR3 sequence is 15 residues long. Full variable domain (remainder filled in from reference TRBV7-9 and TRBJ1-5): DTGVSQNPRHKITKRGQNVTFRCDPISEHNRLYWYRQTLGQGPEFLTYFQNEAQLEKSRLLSDRFSAERPKGSFSTLEIQRTEQGDSAMYLCASSFDREGNQPQHFGDGTRLSIL.

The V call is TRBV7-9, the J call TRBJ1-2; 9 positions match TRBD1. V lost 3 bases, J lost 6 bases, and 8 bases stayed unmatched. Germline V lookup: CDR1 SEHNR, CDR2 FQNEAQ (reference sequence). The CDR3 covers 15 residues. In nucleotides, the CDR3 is TGTGCCAGCAGCTTGTCCGGGACAGGGCTGGATGGCTACACCTTC. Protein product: CASSLSGTGLDGYTF.

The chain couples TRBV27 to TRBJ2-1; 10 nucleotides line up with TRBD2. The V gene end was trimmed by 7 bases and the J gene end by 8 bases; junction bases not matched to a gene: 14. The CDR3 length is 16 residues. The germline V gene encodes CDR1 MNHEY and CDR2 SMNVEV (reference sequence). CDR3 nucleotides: TGTGCCAGCACCATAAGGGCTAGCGGGAGATCCCATGAGCAGTTCTTC. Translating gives CASTIRASGRSHEQFF.

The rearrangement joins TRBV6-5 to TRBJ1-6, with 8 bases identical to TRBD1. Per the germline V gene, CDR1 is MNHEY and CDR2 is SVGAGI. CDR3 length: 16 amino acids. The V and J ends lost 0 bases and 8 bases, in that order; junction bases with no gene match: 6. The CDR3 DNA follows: TGTGCCAGCAGTTACTCTGTTTCAGGGGGCGATTCACCCCTCCACTTT. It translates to CASSYSVSGGDSPLHF.

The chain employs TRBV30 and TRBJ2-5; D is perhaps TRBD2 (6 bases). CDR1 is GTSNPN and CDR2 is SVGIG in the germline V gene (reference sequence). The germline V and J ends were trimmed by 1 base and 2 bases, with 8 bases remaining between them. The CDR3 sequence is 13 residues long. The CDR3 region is CAWSGGRQETQYF. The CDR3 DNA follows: TGTGCCTGGAGTGGTGGGAGGCAAGAGACCCAGTACTTC.

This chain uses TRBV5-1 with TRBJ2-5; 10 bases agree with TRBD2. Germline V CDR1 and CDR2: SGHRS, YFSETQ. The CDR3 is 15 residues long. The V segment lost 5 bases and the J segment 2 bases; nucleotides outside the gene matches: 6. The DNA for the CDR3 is TGCGCCAGCAGTTTGAGCGGGAGGGAGCAAGAGACCCAGTACTTC. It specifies CASSLSGREQETQYF.

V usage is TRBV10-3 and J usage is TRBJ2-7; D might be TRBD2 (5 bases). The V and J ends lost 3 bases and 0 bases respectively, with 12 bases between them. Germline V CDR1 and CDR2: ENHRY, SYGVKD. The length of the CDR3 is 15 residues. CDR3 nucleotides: TGTGCCATCAGTGAATCCCAGCGGAGCTCCTACGAGCAGTACTTC. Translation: CAISESQRSSYEQYF.

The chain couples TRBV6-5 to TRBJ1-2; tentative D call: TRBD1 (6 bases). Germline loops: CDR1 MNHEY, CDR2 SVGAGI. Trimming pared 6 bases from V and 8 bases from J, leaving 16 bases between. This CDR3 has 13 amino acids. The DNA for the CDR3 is TGTGCCAGCAGACCGCAGGGGTCTCAAGGCTACACCTTC. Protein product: CASRPQGSQGYTF.

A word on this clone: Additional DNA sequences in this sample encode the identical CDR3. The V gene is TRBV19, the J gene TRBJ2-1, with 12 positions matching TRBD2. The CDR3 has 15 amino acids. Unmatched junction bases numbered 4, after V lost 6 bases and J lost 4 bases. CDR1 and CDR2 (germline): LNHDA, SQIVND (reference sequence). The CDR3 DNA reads TGTGCCAGTAGCACGACTAGCGGGAGTTACAATGAGCAGTTCTTC. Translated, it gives CASSTTSGSYNEQFF. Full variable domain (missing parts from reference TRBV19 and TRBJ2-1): DGGITQSPKYLFRKEGQNVTLSCEQNLNHDAMYWYRQDPGQGLRLIYYSQIVNDFQKGDIAEGYSVSREKKESFPLTVTSAQKNPTAFYLCASSTTSGSYNEQFFGPGTRLTVL.

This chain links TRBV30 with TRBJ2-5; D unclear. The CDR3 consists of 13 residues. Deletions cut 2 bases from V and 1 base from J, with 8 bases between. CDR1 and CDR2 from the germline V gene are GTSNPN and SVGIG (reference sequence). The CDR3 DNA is TGTGCCTGGAGTTGGCAGGCCCAAGAGACCCAGTACTTC. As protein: CAWSWQAQETQYF.

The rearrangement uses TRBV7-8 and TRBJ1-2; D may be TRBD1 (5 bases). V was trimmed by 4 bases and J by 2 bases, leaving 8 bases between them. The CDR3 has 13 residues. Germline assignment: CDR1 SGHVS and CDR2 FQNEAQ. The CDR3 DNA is TGTGCCAGCAGCTGGGGGGAGAACTATGGCTACACCTTC. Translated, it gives CASSWGENYGYTF.

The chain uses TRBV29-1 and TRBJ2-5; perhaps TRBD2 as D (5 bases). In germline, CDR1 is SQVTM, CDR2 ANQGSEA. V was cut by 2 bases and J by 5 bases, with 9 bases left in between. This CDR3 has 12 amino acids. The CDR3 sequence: CSVEKGGETQYF. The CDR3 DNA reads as TGCAGCGTTGAAAAGGGCGGGGAGACCCAGTACTTC.

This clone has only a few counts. The CDR3: CATGTGNTIYF. CDR3 nucleotides: TGTGCCACCGGGACAGGGAACACCATATATTTT. The chain uses TRBV19 and TRBJ1-3; 9 bases match TRBD1. This CDR3 comprises 11 residues. Germline V gene data show CDR1 as LNHDA and CDR2 as SQIVND (reference sequence). The J segment lost 7 bases and the V segment lost 10 bases, leaving 2 bases of the junction unmatched. Combining the CDR3 with reference TRBV19 and TRBJ1-3 gives the whole variable domain DGGITQSPKYLFRKEGQNVTLSCEQNLNHDAMYWYRQDPGQGLRLIYYSQIVNDFQKGDIAEGYSVSREKKESFPLTVTSAQKNPTAFYLCATGTGNTIYFGEGSWLTVV.

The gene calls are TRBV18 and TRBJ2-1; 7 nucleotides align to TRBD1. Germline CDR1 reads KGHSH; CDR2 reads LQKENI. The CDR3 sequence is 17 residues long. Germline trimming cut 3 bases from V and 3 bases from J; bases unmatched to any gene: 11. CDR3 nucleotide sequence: TGTGCCAGCTCACCCTCCTTTGGGACAGCAAACTACAATGAGCAGTTCTTC. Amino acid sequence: CASSPSFGTANYNEQFF.

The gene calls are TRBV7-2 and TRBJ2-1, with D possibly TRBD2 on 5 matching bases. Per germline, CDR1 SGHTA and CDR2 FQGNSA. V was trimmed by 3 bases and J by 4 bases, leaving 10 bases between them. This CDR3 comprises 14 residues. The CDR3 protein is CASSLVLAYNEQFF. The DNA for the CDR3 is TGTGCCAGCAGCTTGGTCCTAGCTTACAATGAGCAGTTCTTC.

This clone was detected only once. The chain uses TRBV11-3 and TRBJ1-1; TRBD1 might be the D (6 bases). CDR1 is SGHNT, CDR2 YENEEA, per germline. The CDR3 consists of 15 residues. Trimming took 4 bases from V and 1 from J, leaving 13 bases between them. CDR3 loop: CASSSRTDQNTEAFF. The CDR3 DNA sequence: TGTGCCAGCAGCTCACGGACAGATCAGAACACTGAAGCTTTCTTT.

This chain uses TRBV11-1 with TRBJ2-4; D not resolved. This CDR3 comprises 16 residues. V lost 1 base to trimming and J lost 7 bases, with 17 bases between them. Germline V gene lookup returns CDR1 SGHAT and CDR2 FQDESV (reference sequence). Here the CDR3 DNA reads TGTGCCAGCAGCTTAGTTTCTACGCTTACCGGGAACATTCAGTACTTC. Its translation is CASSLVSTLTGNIQYF.